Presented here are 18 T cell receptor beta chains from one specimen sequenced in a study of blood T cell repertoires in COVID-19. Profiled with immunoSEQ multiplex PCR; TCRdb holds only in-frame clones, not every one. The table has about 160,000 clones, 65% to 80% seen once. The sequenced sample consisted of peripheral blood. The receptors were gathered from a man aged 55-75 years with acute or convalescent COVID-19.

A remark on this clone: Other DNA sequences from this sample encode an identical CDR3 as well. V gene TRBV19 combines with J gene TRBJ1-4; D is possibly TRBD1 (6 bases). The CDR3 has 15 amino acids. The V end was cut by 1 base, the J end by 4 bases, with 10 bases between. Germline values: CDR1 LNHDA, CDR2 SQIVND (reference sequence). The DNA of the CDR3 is TGTGCCAGTAGTATAGGCGGACAGAGTAATGAAAAACTGTTTTTT. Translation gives CASSIGGQSNEKLFF.

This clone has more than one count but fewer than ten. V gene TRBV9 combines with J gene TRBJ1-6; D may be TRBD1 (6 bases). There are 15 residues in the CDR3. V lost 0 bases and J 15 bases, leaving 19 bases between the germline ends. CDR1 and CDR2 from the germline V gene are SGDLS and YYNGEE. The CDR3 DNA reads TGTGCCAGCAGCGTAGCGGCAGGACAGCCGACATTCCTCCACTTT. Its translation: CASSVAAGQPTFLHF.

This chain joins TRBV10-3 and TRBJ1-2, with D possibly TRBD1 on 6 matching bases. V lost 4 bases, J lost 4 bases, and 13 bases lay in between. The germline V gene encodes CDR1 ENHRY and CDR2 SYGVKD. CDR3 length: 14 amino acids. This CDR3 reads CAISAPTGSYGYTF. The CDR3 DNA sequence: TGTGCCATCAGTGCCCCGACAGGATCCTATGGCTACACCTTC.

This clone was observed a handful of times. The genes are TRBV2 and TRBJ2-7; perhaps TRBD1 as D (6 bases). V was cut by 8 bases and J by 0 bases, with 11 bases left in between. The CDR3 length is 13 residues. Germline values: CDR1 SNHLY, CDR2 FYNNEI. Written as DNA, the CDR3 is TGTGCCAGCTCCCGGGACAACTCCTACGAGCAGTACTTC. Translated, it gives CASSRDNSYEQYF.

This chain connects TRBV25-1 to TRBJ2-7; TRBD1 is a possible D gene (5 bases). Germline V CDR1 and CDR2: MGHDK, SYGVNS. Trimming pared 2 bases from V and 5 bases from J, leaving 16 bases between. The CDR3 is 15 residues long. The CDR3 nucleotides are TGTGCCAGCAGTGAAACACTGGCAGGGATCAACGAGCAGTACTTC. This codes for CASSETLAGINEQYF.

CDR3 nucleotide sequence: TGCGCCAGCAGCCAAGTGGGACAAAGCTCCACCGGGACGCCCTATGGCTACACCTTC. Translating gives CASSQVGQSSTGTPYGYTF. J is TRBJ1-2 and V is TRBV4-1, with D perhaps TRBD1 (6 bases). The V and J ends lost 1 base and 4 bases respectively, with 25 bases between them. The CDR3 contains 19 residues. Germline loops: CDR1 MGHRA, CDR2 YSYEKL.

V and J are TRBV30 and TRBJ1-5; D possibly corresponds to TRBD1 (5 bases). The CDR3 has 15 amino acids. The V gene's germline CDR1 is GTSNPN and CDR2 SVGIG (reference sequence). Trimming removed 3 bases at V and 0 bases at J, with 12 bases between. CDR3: CAWSPGDYSNQPQHF. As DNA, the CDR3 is TGTGCCTGGAGCCCCGGGGACTATAGCAATCAGCCCCAGCATTTT.

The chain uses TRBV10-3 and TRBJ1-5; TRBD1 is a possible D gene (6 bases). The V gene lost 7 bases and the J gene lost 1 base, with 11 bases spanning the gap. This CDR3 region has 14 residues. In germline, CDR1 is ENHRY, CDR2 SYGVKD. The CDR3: CAIKPGGSNQPQHF. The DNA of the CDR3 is TGTGCCATCAAGCCGGGGGGCAGCAATCAGCCCCAGCATTTT.

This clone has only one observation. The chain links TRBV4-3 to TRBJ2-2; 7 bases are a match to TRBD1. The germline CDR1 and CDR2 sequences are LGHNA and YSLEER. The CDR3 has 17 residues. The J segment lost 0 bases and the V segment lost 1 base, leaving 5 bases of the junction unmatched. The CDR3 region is CASSQVEGQANTGELFF. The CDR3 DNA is TGCGCCAGCAGCCAAGTAGAAGGACAGGCGAACACCGGGGAGCTGTTTTTT.

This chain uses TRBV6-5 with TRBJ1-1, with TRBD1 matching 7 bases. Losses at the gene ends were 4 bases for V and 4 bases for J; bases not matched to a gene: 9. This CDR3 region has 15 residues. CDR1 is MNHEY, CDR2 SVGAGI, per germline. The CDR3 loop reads CASSSAKTGRTEAFF. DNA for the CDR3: TGTGCCAGCAGTTCCGCTAAGACAGGGCGCACTGAAGCTTTCTTT.

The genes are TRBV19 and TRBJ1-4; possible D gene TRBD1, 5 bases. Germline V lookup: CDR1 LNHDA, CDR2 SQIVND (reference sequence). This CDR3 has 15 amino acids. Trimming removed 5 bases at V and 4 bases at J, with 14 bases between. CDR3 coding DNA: TGTGCCAGTAGTCCTCCCGGGAGGGGTAATGAAAAACTGTTTTTT. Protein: CASSPPGRGNEKLFF.

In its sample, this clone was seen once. The DNA for the CDR3 is TGTGCCAGCAAGGCGACAGGAAAGACTGGAAACACCATATATTTT. It is translated as CASKATGKTGNTIYF. V and J are TRBV2 and TRBJ1-3, with D possibly matching TRBD1 (6 bases). Looked up from germline, CDR1 is SNHLY and CDR2 is FYNNEI. The CDR3 is 15 residues long. V was pared by 7 bases and J by 2 bases, with 15 bases between.

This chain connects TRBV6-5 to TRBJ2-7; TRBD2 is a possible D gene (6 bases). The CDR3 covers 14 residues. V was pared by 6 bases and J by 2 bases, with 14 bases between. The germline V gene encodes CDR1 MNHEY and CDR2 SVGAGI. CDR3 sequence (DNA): TGTGCCAGCAGAGTTACGGGGGAAACCTACGAGCAGTACTTC. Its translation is CASRVTGETYEQYF.

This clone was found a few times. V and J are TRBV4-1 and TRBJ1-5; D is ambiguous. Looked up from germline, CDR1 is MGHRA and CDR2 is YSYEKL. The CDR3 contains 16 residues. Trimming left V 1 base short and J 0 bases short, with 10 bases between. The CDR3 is CASSQGGSYSNQPQHF. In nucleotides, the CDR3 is TGCGCCAGCAGCCAAGGAGGTAGCTATAGCAATCAGCCCCAGCATTTT.

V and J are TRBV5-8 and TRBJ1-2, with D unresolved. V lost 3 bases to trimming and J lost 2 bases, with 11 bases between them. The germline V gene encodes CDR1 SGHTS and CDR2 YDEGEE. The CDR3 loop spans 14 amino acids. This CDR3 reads CASSSWPPNYGYTF. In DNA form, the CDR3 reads TGTGCCAGCAGCTCGTGGCCCCCCAACTATGGCTACACCTTC. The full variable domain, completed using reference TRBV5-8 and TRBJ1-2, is EAGVTQSPTHLIKTRGQQATLRCSPISGHTSVYWYQQALGLGLQFLLWYDEGEERNRGNFPPRFSGRQFPNYSSELNVNALELEDSALYLCASSSWPPNYGYTFGSGTRLTVV.

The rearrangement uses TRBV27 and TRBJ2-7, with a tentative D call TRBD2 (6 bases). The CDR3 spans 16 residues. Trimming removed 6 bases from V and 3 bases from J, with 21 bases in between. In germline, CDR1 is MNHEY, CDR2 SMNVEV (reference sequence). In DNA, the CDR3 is TGTGCCAGCAGCTCGTCCTCCGGGACTCTAAACTACGAGCAGTACTTC. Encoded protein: CASSSSSGTLNYEQYF.

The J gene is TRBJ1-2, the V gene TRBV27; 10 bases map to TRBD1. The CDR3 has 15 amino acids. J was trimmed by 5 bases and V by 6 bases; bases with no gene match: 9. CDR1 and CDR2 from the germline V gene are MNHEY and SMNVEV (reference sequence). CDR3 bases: TGTGCCAGCAGACCCTTGGGACAGGGGTTTTATGGCTACACCTTC. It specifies CASRPLGQGFYGYTF.

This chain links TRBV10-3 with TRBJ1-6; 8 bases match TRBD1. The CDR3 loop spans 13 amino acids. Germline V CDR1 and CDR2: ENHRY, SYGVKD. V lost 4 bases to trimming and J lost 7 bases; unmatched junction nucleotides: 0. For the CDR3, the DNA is TGTGCCATCAGTGGGACAGGGAATTCACCCCTCCACTTT. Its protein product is CAISGTGNSPLHF.